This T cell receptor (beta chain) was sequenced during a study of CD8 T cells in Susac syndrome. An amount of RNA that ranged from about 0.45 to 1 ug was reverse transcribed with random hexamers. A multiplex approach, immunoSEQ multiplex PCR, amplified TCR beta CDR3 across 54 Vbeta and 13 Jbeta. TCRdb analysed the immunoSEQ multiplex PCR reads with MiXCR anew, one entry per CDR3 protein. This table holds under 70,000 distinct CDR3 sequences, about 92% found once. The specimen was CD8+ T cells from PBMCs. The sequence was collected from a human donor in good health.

The CDR3 nucleotides read TGTGCCAGCAGCCCGGCGGAAAAACTGTTTTTT. Translating it yields CASSPAEKLFF. This chain joins TRBV7-9 and TRBJ1-4; D not certain. V shed 5 bases and J shed 8 bases, with 6 bases lying between them. Germline loops: CDR1 SEHNR, CDR2 FQNEAQ (reference sequence). The CDR3 totals 11 residues. The variable domain in full, completed from reference TRBV7-9 and TRBJ1-4, reads DTGVSQNPRHKITKRGQNVTFRCDPISEHNRLYWYRQTLGQGPEFLTYFQNEAQLEKSRLLSDRFSAERPKGSFSTLEIQRTEQGDSAMYLCASSPAEKLFFGSGTQLSVL.